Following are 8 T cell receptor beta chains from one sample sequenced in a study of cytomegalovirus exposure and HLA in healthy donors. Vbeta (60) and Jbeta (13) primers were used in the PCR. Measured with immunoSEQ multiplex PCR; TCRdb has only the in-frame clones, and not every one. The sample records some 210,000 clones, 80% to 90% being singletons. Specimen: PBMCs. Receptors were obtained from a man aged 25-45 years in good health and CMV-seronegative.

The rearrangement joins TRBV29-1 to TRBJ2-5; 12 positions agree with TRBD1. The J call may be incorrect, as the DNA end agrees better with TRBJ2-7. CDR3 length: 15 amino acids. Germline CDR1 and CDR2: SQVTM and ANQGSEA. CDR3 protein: CSVDGGQGATYEQYF. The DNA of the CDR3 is TGCAGCGTTGATGGGGGACAGGGGGCAACCTACGAGCAGTACTTC.

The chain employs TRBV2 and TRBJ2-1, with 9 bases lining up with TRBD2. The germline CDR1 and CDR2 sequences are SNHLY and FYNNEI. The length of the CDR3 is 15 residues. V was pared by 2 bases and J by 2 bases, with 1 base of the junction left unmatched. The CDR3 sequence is CASSELAGTYNEQFF. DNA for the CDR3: TGTGCCAGCAGTGAACTAGCGGGGACCTACAATGAGCAGTTCTTC.

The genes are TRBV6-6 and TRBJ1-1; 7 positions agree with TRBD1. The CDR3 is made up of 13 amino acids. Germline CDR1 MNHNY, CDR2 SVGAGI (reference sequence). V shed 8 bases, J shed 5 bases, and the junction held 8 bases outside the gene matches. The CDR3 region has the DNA TGTGCCAGCTGGGACAGCCGATGGACTGAAGCTTTCTTT. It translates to CASWDSRWTEAFF.

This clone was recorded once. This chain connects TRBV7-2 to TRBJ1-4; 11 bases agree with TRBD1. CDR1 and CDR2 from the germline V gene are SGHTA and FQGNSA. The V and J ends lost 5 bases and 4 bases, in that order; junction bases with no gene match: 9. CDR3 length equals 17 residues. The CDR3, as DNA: TGTGCCAGCAGCCCTAGAGGACAGGGGGCAGTTAATGAAAAACTGTTTTTT. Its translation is CASSPRGQGAVNEKLFF.

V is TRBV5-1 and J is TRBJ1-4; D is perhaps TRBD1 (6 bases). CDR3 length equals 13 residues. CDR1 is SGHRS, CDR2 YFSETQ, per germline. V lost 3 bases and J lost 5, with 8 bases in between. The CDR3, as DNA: TGCGCCAGCAGCTGGACAGAGAATGAAAAACTGTTTTTT. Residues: CASSWTENEKLFF.

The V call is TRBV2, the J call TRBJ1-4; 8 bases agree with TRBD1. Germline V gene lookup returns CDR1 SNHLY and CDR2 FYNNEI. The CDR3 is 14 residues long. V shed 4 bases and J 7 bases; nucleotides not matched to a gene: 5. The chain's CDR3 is CASSVEQGAEKLFF. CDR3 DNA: TGTGCCAGCAGTGTAGAGCAGGGGGCTGAAAAACTGTTTTTT.

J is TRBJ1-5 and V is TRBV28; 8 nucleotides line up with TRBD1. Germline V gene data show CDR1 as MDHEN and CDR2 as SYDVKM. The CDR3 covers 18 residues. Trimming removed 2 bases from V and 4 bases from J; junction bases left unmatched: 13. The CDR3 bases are TGTGCCAGCAGTTTAACCCCAACCCGACAGGGGTCGAATCAGCCCCAGCATTTT. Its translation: CASSLTPTRQGSNQPQHF. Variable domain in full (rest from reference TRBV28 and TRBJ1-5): DVKVTQSSRYLVKRTGEKVFLECVQDMDHENMFWYRQDPGLGLRLIYFSYDVKMKEKGDIPEGYSVSREKKERFSLILESASTNQTSMYLCASSLTPTRQGSNQPQHFGDGTRLSIL.

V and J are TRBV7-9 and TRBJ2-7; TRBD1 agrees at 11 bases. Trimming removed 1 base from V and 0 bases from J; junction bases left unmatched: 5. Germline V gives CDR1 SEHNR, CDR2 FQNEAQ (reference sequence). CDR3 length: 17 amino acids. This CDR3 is CASSLDGGTGGSYEQYF. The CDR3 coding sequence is TGTGCCAGCAGCTTAGACGGGGGGACAGGGGGCTCCTACGAGCAGTACTTC.